This T cell receptor (beta chain) was found in a study of blood T cell repertoires in COVID-19. At the level of the study: COVID-19 samples collected from the United States, Italy and Spain covered acute and convalescent phases. PBMCs, B-cell-depleted T cells, or T cells provided the cDNA or gDNA that made up the material.

CDR3 size: 15 residues. Trimming shortened V by 0 bases and J by 7 bases, and 12 bases separated the two germline ends. Germline CDR1 and CDR2: MNHNY and SVGAGI (reference sequence). Patients at the Seattle site were enrolled during active infection and followed longitudinally. Source study methods: Counts of nucleated cells, estimated from reference gene primer amplification, were obtained. Only in-frame clones appear in the TCRdb table, and some are missing; sequencing was by immunoSEQ multiplex PCR. That table furnishes V, J and clone size, whereas the DNA furnished D and trimming. The table has about 270,000 clones, approximately 84% seen once; the top ten hold roughly 1.5%.

The rearrangement uses TRBV6-6 and TRBJ1-4, with D unclear. The sequencing input was peripheral blood. This clonotype originated in a human donor with COVID-19, enrolled during active disease. The donor label of this sample is uncertain. Here the CDR3 reads CASSYSREGAEKLFF. CDR3 sequence (DNA): TGTGCCAGCAGTTACTCGAGGGAGGGCGCTGAAAAACTGTTTTTT.